The clone carrying this T cell receptor (beta chain) appeared a few times. The antigen is unknown. The sample is drawn from a study of naive and memory T cell subsets. V gave up 5 bases and J gave up 7 bases, with 12 bases separating them. This CDR3 spans 13 amino acids. Germline V gene sequence: CDR1 SNHLY, CDR2 FYNNEI. The study's findings and limits: TCR transcript changes with activation or differentiation may affect this RNA method.

TCR cDNA received a 3' ligated oligonucleotide that carried a UMI. Whole blood, roughly 2.5 ml, came from adult healthy volunteers. Input was about 1 to 1,100 ng of DNase-treated total RNA without cell sorting. Four PCR rounds used nested alpha and beta constant region primers plus the SP2 primer. TCRdb ran MiXCR on the 5' RACE reads and lists one entry per CDR3 protein. The table has over 50,000 distinct CDR3 sequences, around 8% seen once; the top ten hold approximately 9.7%. This sequence originates from a female donor in good health. The chain uses TRBV2 and TRBJ1-5; D may be TRBD1 (5 bases). The CDR3 loop is CASSPDSRQPQHF. The CDR3 DNA is TGTGCCAGCAGTCCTGACAGTCGCCAGCCCCAGCATTTT.